These T cell receptor beta chains were read from a single sample in a study of cytomegalovirus exposure and HLA in healthy donors. Some clones are missing from TCRdb's copy, which holds only in-frame ones; the method was immunoSEQ multiplex PCR. In the table there are about 98,000 clones, under 75% of which are singletons. The sequencing input was PBMCs. The receptors were sampled from a man in his fifties in good health and CMV-seronegative. The CDR3 runs from the conserved cysteine through the conserved F or W. D genes are given only for firm matches. Only some rows state a clone size, as once, few, many or a class for expanded clones.

d_gene: -; j_gene: TRBJ2-7; v_gene: TRBV5-1; abundance: few; CDR3aa: CASSLVGGNEQYF; CDR3nt: TGCGCCAGCAGCTTGGTGGGGGGAAACGAGCAGTACTTC
d_gene: -; j_gene: TRBJ2-7; v_gene: TRBV19; abundance: -; CDR3aa: CASSDPEEQGLSNEQYF; CDR3nt: TGTGCCAGTAGCGACCCCGAGGAGCAGGGGCTCTCCAACGAGCAGTACTTC
d_gene: -; j_gene: TRBJ1-1; v_gene: TRBV4-1; abundance: few; CDR3aa: CASSQPLMEAGSNTEAFF; CDR3nt: TGCGCCAGCAGCCAGCCCCTAATGGAGGCGGGGAGCAACACTGAAGCTTTCTTT
d_gene: -; j_gene: TRBJ2-5; v_gene: TRBV18; abundance: -; CDR3aa: CASSPSAPLRETQYF; CDR3nt: TGTGCCAGCTCACCTTCCGCACCTCTGCGGGAGACCCAGTACTTC
d_gene: -; j_gene: TRBJ1-6; v_gene: TRBV28; abundance: -; CDR3aa: CASGDSPLHF; CDR3nt: TGTGCCAGCGGAGATTCACCCCTCCACTTT
d_gene: -; j_gene: TRBJ2-7; v_gene: TRBV7-9; abundance: once; CDR3aa: CASSYYRGGDEQYF; CDR3nt: TGTGCCAGCAGCTACTACAGGGGGGGCGACGAGCAGTACTTC
d_gene: TRBD1; j_gene: TRBJ1-4; v_gene: TRBV28; abundance: -; CDR3aa: CASRPRQGTNEKLFF; CDR3nt: TGTGCCAGCAGGCCACGACAGGGCACTAATGAAAAACTGTTTTTT
d_gene: TRBD1; j_gene: TRBJ2-7; v_gene: TRBV4-2; abundance: -; CDR3aa: CASSTQRTGSYEQYF; CDR3nt: TGTGCCAGCAGCACCCAGCGGACAGGTTCCTACGAGCAGTACTTC
d_gene: -; j_gene: TRBJ2-7; v_gene: TRBV28; abundance: -; CDR3aa: CASTQVLQGGSSYEQYF; CDR3nt: TGTGCCAGCACCCAAGTCTTACAGGGTGGAAGCTCCTACGAGCAGTACTTC
d_gene: -; j_gene: TRBJ1-2; v_gene: TRBV29-1; abundance: few; CDR3aa: CSVESQGLFGYTF; CDR3nt: TGCAGCGTTGAATCCCAAGGACTATTCGGCTACACCTTC
d_gene: TRBD1; j_gene: TRBJ1-1; v_gene: TRBV19; abundance: once; CDR3aa: CASRDRGRSEAFF; CDR3nt: TGTGCCAGTAGGGACAGGGGGCGGAGTGAAGCTTTCTTT
d_gene: TRBD1; j_gene: TRBJ1-2; v_gene: TRBV28; abundance: -; CDR3aa: CASRTGDRFNYGYTF; CDR3nt: TGTGCCAGCAGGACGGGGGACAGGTTTAACTATGGCTACACCTTC
d_gene: TRBD1; j_gene: TRBJ2-7; v_gene: TRBV5-1; abundance: -; CDR3aa: CASSLAPLGGNYEQYF; CDR3nt: TGCGCCAGCAGCTTGGCCCCTCTAGGGGGCAACTACGAGCAGTACTTC
d_gene: TRBD2; j_gene: TRBJ2-5; v_gene: TRBV18; abundance: few; CDR3aa: CASSPVSGGQETQYF; CDR3nt: TGTGCCAGCTCACCTGTCAGCGGGGGTCAAGAGACCCAGTACTTC
d_gene: -; j_gene: TRBJ1-1; v_gene: TRBV6-5; abundance: -; CDR3aa: CASSTGNTEAFF; CDR3nt: TGTGCCAGCAGTACAGGGAACACTGAAGCTTTCTTT
d_gene: TRBD2; j_gene: TRBJ2-7; v_gene: TRBV28; abundance: -; CDR3aa: CASKSLAGVLYEQYF; CDR3nt: TGTGCCAGCAAGTCACTAGCGGGTGTTCTCTACGAGCAGTACTTC
d_gene: TRBD1; j_gene: TRBJ1-1; v_gene: TRBV28; abundance: -; CDR3aa: CASSVFGTGGTEAFF; CDR3nt: TGTGCCAGCAGCGTCTTTGGGACAGGGGGCACTGAAGCTTTCTTT
d_gene: -; j_gene: TRBJ1-4; v_gene: TRBV6-5; abundance: -; CDR3aa: CASSEAGEKLFF; CDR3nt: TGTGCCAGCAGTGAAGCAGGAGAAAAACTGTTTTTT
d_gene: TRBD1; j_gene: TRBJ1-2; v_gene: TRBV5-6; abundance: -; CDR3aa: CASSFYQGDGYTF; CDR3nt: TGTGCCAGCAGCTTCTATCAGGGGGATGGCTACACCTTC
d_gene: -; j_gene: TRBJ1-1; v_gene: TRBV7-9; abundance: -; CDR3aa: CASSLLGGPPTEAFF; CDR3nt: TGTGCCAGCAGCTTATTGGGGGGTCCTCCCACTGAAGCTTTCTTT
d_gene: TRBD1; j_gene: TRBJ2-7; v_gene: TRBV29-1; abundance: few; CDR3aa: CSVGQGRNEQYF; CDR3nt: TGCAGCGTCGGACAGGGTCGGAACGAGCAGTACTTC
d_gene: -; j_gene: TRBJ1-5; v_gene: TRBV6-1; abundance: few; CDR3aa: CASRGDQPQHF; CDR3nt: TGTGCCAGCAGGGGCGATCAGCCCCAGCATTTT
d_gene: TRBD2; j_gene: TRBJ2-1; v_gene: TRBV10-3; abundance: -; CDR3aa: CAISPRAASGNNEQFF; CDR3nt: TGTGCCATCAGTCCAAGGGCGGCTAGCGGGAACAATGAGCAGTTCTTC
d_gene: TRBD1; j_gene: TRBJ2-7; v_gene: TRBV28; abundance: -; CDR3aa: CASSLGQGYEQYF; CDR3nt: TGTGCCAGCAGTTTGGGACAGGGCTACGAGCAGTACTTC
d_gene: -; j_gene: TRBJ2-1; v_gene: TRBV11-2; abundance: -; CDR3aa: CASSTRSSYNEQFF; CDR3nt: TGTGCCAGCAGCACCCGTAGTTCCTACAATGAGCAGTTCTTC
d_gene: TRBD1; j_gene: TRBJ2-1; v_gene: TRBV6-6; abundance: -; CDR3aa: CASRKGQGYNEQFF; CDR3nt: TGTGCCAGCAGGAAAGGACAGGGCTACAATGAGCAGTTCTTC
d_gene: -; j_gene: TRBJ2-7; v_gene: TRBV18; abundance: -; CDR3aa: CASSPPGALTYEQYF; CDR3nt: TGTGCCAGCTCACCACCGGGGGCCCTAACCTACGAGCAGTACTTC
d_gene: -; j_gene: TRBJ1-5; v_gene: TRBV28; abundance: -; CDR3aa: CASSGEGGRPKPQHF; CDR3nt: TGTGCCAGCTCCGGAGAAGGAGGTCGGCCAAAGCCCCAGCATTTT
d_gene: -; j_gene: TRBJ1-2; v_gene: TRBV27; abundance: -; CDR3aa: CASSSLVAGRDGYTF; CDR3nt: TGTGCCAGCAGCTCCCTGGTGGCGGGAAGAGATGGCTACACCTTC
d_gene: TRBD1; j_gene: TRBJ1-5; v_gene: TRBV6-1; abundance: -; CDR3aa: CATLTGFGNQPQHF; CDR3nt: TGTGCCACCTTGACAGGGTTTGGCAATCAGCCCCAGCATTTT
d_gene: TRBD1; j_gene: TRBJ1-1; v_gene: TRBV20-1; abundance: once; CDR3aa: CRLVGGAEAFF; CDR3nt: TGCAGATTAGTAGGGGGCGCGGAAGCTTTCTTT
d_gene: -; j_gene: TRBJ1-1; v_gene: TRBV19; abundance: few; CDR3aa: CASLPGQMNTEAFF; CDR3nt: TGTGCCAGTCTTCCGGGACAAATGAACACTGAAGCTTTCTTT
d_gene: -; j_gene: TRBJ1-1; v_gene: TRBV2; abundance: -; CDR3aa: CASRAQASNTEAFF; CDR3nt: TGTGCCAGCAGGGCCCAGGCGTCGAACACTGAAGCTTTCTTT
d_gene: -; j_gene: TRBJ2-7; v_gene: TRBV2; abundance: -; CDR3aa: CASSGEGYEQYF; CDR3nt: TGTGCCAGCAGCGGAGAAGGCTACGAGCAGTACTTC
d_gene: TRBD2; j_gene: TRBJ2-3; v_gene: TRBV28; abundance: -; CDR3aa: CASSPGTSGLDTQYF; CDR3nt: TGTGCCAGCAGTCCCGGGACTAGCGGTTTAGATACGCAGTATTTT
d_gene: -; j_gene: TRBJ2-7; v_gene: TRBV6-1; abundance: -; CDR3aa: CASSELRTVIHEQYF; CDR3nt: TGTGCCAGCAGTGAACTCCGGACAGTAATCCACGAGCAGTACTTC
d_gene: -; j_gene: TRBJ2-7; v_gene: TRBV5-4; abundance: -; CDR3aa: CASSLAQGGSYEQYF; CDR3nt: TGTGCCAGCAGCTTGGCACAGGGAGGGTCTTACGAGCAGTACTTC
d_gene: TRBD2; j_gene: TRBJ2-1; v_gene: TRBV10-3; abundance: -; CDR3aa: CAISESRLAGDKVISQFF; CDR3nt: TGTGCCATCAGTGAGTCTAGGCTAGCGGGGGATAAAGTCATCTCGCAGTTCTTC